Listed below are T cell receptor beta chains from one sample, sequenced in a study of cytomegalovirus exposure and HLA in healthy donors. The assay was immunoSEQ multiplex PCR, and TCRdb's table has in-frame clones only and misses some. The sample carries 97,000 or so clones, roughly 87% recorded once. The specimen sequenced was PBMCs. Receptors originate from a man aged 18 to 29 in good health and CMV-seropositive. Both conserved end residues are part of each CDR3. The D gene is left open where the match is weak. The listing skips clone size in some rows; elsewhere it reads once, few, many or a size class.

>TRBD2|TRBJ2-2|NA|TRBV19
CASKLLATRGTGELFF
TGTGCCAGTAAACTACTAGCGACTAGAGGCACCGGGGAGCTGTTTTTT
>TRBD1|TRBJ2-1|NA|TRBV5-1
CASSWNLPGQRKGTDNEQFF
TGCGCCAGCAGCTGGAACTTGCCGGGACAGCGAAAAGGGACAGACAATGAGCAGTTCTTC
>TRBD1|TRBJ2-2|once|TRBV6-1
CASRDRVGFPGELFF
TGTGCCAGCAGGGACAGGGTTGGATTTCCCGGGGAGCTGTTTTTT
>TRBD2|TRBJ2-2|once|TRBV5-1
CASSLAVAGVINTGELFF
TGCGCCAGCAGCTTGGCGGTAGCGGGGGTGATCAACACCGGGGAGCTGTTTTTT
>TRBD1|TRBJ2-1|NA|TRBV9
CASSARDRVLDEQFF
TGTGCCAGCAGCGCCCGGGACAGGGTTTTGGATGAGCAGTTCTTC
>NA|TRBJ2-1|NA|TRBV7-9
CASSLVSYNEQFF
TGTGCCAGCAGCTTAGTATCCTACAATGAGCAGTTCTTC
>TRBD1|TRBJ2-5|NA|TRBV6-4
CASSATGAETQYF
TGTGCCAGCAGTGCGACAGGGGCAGAGACCCAGTACTTC
>TRBD1|TRBJ1-2|NA|TRBV5-4
CASSTDRDHYGYTF
TGTGCCAGCAGCACCGACAGGGATCACTATGGCTACACCTTC
>TRBD1|TRBJ1-1|NA|TRBV2
CASNRGYTEAFF
TGTGCCAGCAACAGGGGATATACTGAAGCTTTCTTT
>TRBD2|TRBJ2-3|NA|TRBV7-3
CASSILAGGPDTQYF
TGTGCCAGCAGCATACTAGCGGGAGGGCCTGATACGCAGTATTTT
>TRBD1|TRBJ1-2|NA|TRBV6-5
CASTGQGGFTF
TGTGCCAGCACTGGCCAGGGGGGTTTCACCTTC
>NA|TRBJ1-3|NA|TRBV7-2
CASSLYTGTGNTIYF
TGTGCCAGCAGCTTATATACAGGGACAGGAAACACCATATATTTT
>NA|TRBJ2-7|NA|TRBV10-2
CASSESNEQYF
TGCGCCAGCAGTGAGTCTAACGAGCAGTACTTC
>TRBD2|TRBJ2-1|NA|TRBV19
CASSILGLAGGYNEQFF
TGTGCCAGTAGTATATTGGGACTAGCCGGTGGGTACAATGAGCAGTTCTTC
>TRBD2|TRBJ2-7|NA|TRBV19
CASSSGLAGGTYEQYF
TGTGCCAGTAGTTCTGGACTAGCGGGGGGCACGTACGAGCAGTACTTC
>NA|TRBJ2-3|NA|TRBV6-4
CASSVLWGGTDTQYF
TGTGCCAGCAGTGTCCTATGGGGAGGCACAGATACGCAGTATTTT
>NA|TRBJ2-5|NA|TRBV9
CASSVDGLPSGETQYF
TGTGCCAGCAGCGTAGACGGACTCCCCTCGGGGGAGACCCAGTACTTC
>TRBD2|TRBJ2-1|NA|TRBV27
CATRTSGYNEQFF
TGTGCCACCCGGACTAGCGGATACAATGAGCAGTTCTTC
>NA|TRBJ1-2|NA|TRBV6-5
CASSYSQAHYGYTF
TGTGCCAGCAGTTACTCCCAGGCCCACTATGGCTACACCTTC
>TRBD1|TRBJ1-2|once|TRBV18
CASSLDRASNYGYTF
TGTGCCAGCTCACTGGACAGGGCCTCTAACTATGGCTACACCTTC